The 27 T cell receptor beta chains presented below share a single source sample, sequenced in a study of early T cells in non-severe SARS-CoV-2 infection. TCRdb re-called the 5' RACE reads through MiXCR, storing one row per CDR3 protein. The data contain about 69,000 distinct CDR3 sequences, about 12% of them singletons. The sample comprised whole blood. These receptors all stem from an adult who was a healthcare worker with PCR-confirmed SARS-CoV-2 infection or an uninfected control (not recorded which).

In its sample, this clonotype was seen a few times. The J gene is TRBJ2-7, the V gene TRBV5-1; D not certain. V dropped 4 bases and J dropped 2 bases, with 10 bases sitting between them. Germline loops: CDR1 SGHRS, CDR2 YFSETQ. The CDR3 sequence is 13 residues long. The CDR3, as DNA: TGCGCCAGCAGCCCAGTTCCCGCCTACGAGCAGTACTTC. Its translation: CASSPVPAYEQYF.

This clonotype was counted only a few times. J is TRBJ2-7 and V is TRBV3-1; D is tentatively TRBD1 or TRBD2 (6 bases each). The germline V gene has CDR1 LGHDT and CDR2 YNNKEL (reference sequence). CDR3 length: 14 amino acids. The V gene lost 1 base and the J gene lost 7 bases, with 14 bases spanning the gap. Here the CDR3 reads CASSQGGAWLEQYF. The CDR3, as DNA: TGTGCCAGCAGCCAAGGGGGGGCGTGGTTGGAGCAGTACTTC.

The sample holds many counts of this clonotype. The rearrangement uses TRBV29-1 and TRBJ2-1, with no clear D. The CDR3 length is 13 residues. The ends were cut back, 1 base at V and 3 bases at J, with 7 bases in the middle. Germline V gene lookup returns CDR1 SQVTM and CDR2 ANQGSEA. The CDR3 protein is CSVEGRLYNEQFF. CDR3 DNA: TGCAGCGTTGAAGGACGCCTCTACAATGAGCAGTTCTTC.

The rearrangement joins TRBV7-9 to TRBJ2-7; TRBD2 aligns across 7 bases. This CDR3 is 15 amino acids long. Looked up from germline, CDR1 is SEHNR and CDR2 is FQNEAQ (reference sequence). Trimming removed 1 base from V and 3 bases from J; junction bases left unmatched: 6. The CDR3: CASSLGLAVIYEQYF. CDR3 coding DNA: TGTGCCAGCAGCTTAGGGCTAGCGGTGATCTACGAGCAGTACTTC. Combining the CDR3 with reference TRBV7-9 and TRBJ2-7 gives the whole variable domain DTGVSQNPRHKITKRGQNVTFRCDPISEHNRLYWYRQTLGQGPEFLTYFQNEAQLEKSRLLSDRFSAERPKGSFSTLEIQRTEQGDSAMYLCASSLGLAVIYEQYFGPGTRLTVT.

This clonotype was seen a few times. Here the CDR3 DNA reads TGTGCCAGTGCAAACGGGAGGGCTTACGAGCAGTACTTC. This codes for CASANGRAYEQYF. The chain employs TRBV7-2 and TRBJ2-7, with 8 bases matching TRBD2. This CDR3 contains 13 residues. Germline CDR1 and CDR2: SGHTA and FQGNSA. J gave up 4 bases and V 9 bases, and 8 bases lay outside the gene matches.

This clonotype was detected ten times or more. J is TRBJ1-1 and V is TRBV21-1; the table's D call TRBD1 went unverified against the DNA. TRBV21-1 is labeled a pseudogene. The CDR3 covers 13 residues. The CDR3 is CASSKERPGTAFF. CDR3 coding DNA: TGTGCCAGCAGCAAAGAACGTCCAGGGACGGCTTTCTTT.

This chain connects TRBV5-1 to TRBJ2-1; TRBD1 matches 9 bases. Germline lookup yields CDR1 SGHRS and CDR2 YFSETQ. This CDR3 region has 14 residues. The ends lost 4 bases at V and 5 bases at J; junction bases unmatched: 4. CDR3 loop: CASSKDRGNNEQFF. The CDR3, as DNA: TGCGCCAGCAGCAAGGACAGGGGCAACAATGAGCAGTTCTTC.

The chain links TRBV21-1 to TRBJ1-1. TRBV21-1 has pseudogene status. This CDR3 is 12 amino acids long. The CDR3 region has the DNA TGTGCCAGCAGCAAAGTCCAAATCGGAGCTTTCTTT. Translation: CASSKVQIGAFF.

The gene calls are TRBV20-1 and TRBJ2-7; D not resolved. Per the germline V gene, CDR1 is DFQATT and CDR2 is SNEGSKA (reference sequence). With 4 bases removed from V and 2 bases from J, the gap between germline ends came to 9 bases. The CDR3 is 12 amino acids. The CDR3 reads CSAMVQPYEQYF. The CDR3 DNA is TGCAGTGCTATGGTCCAACCCTACGAGCAGTACTTC.

V gene TRBV4-1 combines with J gene TRBJ2-7, with 12 nucleotides matching TRBD2. With 3 bases clipped from V and 3 bases from J, the junction kept 3 bases outside the gene matches. The CDR3 covers 15 residues. Germline V CDR1 and CDR2: MGHRA, YSYEKL. As DNA, the CDR3 is TGCGCCAGCAGCCATTCGACTAGCGGGAGCTACGAGCAGTACTTC. This translates into CASSHSTSGSYEQYF.

The V and J genes are TRBV10-3 and TRBJ2-1; possible D gene TRBD1, 5 bases. Germline CDR1 is ENHRY and CDR2 is SYGVKD. With 11 bases removed from V and 4 bases from J, the gap between germline ends came to 21 bases. This CDR3 region has 15 residues. CDR3 bases: TGTGCCCCAACCTCCGGGTCGCAGGGTTACAATGAGCAGTTCTTC. This translates into CAPTSGSQGYNEQFF.

This clonotype was seen at least ten times. The chain combines TRBV3-1 with TRBJ2-7, with 8 bases matching TRBD1. From germline, CDR1 is LGHDT and CDR2 YNNKEL (reference sequence). The CDR3 loop spans 14 amino acids. After removal of 2 bases from V and 5 bases from J, the junction contained 5 bases not matched to a gene. This CDR3 is CASSQYSDRDEQYF. The CDR3 DNA follows: TGTGCCAGCAGCCAATACTCGGACAGGGACGAGCAGTACTTC.

This clonotype was seen many times. J is TRBJ2-3 and V is TRBV7-9; D uncertain. Germline lookup yields CDR1 SEHNR and CDR2 FQNEAQ (reference sequence). V lost 4 bases and J 2 bases, leaving 4 bases between the germline ends. This CDR3 region has 12 residues. The CDR3 spells CASSSYTDTQYF. CDR3 nucleotides: TGTGCCAGCAGCTCTTACACAGATACGCAGTATTTT.

This clonotype has ten or more counts. J is TRBJ2-2 and V is TRBV7-9; D remains ambiguous. The CDR3 is made up of 15 amino acids. Per the germline V gene, CDR1 is SEHNR and CDR2 is FQNEAQ (reference sequence). V lost 1 base to trimming and J lost 0 bases, with 6 bases between them. CDR3 sequence (DNA): TGTGCCAGCAGCTTAGGCAGGCCGAACACCGGGGAGCTGTTTTTT. As protein: CASSLGRPNTGELFF.

This clonotype was observed many times. The chain combines TRBV12-3 or TRBV12-4 with TRBJ1-1; D unclear. V was clipped by 6 bases and J by 3 bases, with 11 bases between them. The CDR3 totals 13 residues. CDR3 nucleotide sequence: TGTGCCAGCAGCCTTTCGTCGTACACTGAAGCTTTCTTT. Its translation is CASSLSSYTEAFF.

The sample holds many counts of this clonotype. The CDR3 sequence is CASSLTGKGNQPQHF. CDR3 DNA sequence: TGTGCCAGCAGTTTGACAGGGAAGGGTAATCAGCCCCAGCATTTT. V and J are TRBV6-6 and TRBJ1-5; 7 positions agree with TRBD1. Per germline, CDR1 MNHNY and CDR2 SVGAGI (reference sequence). The CDR3 is 15 amino acids. V dropped 4 bases and J dropped 4; count of bases not matched to a gene: 7.

J is TRBJ1-2 and V is TRBV28; D is possibly TRBD1 (5 bases). Germline-derived CDR1 and CDR2 are MDHEN and SYDVKM. This CDR3 contains 17 residues. V gave up 7 bases and J gave up 4 bases, with 25 bases separating them. As DNA, the CDR3 is TGTGCCAGCACCTCACCGGGACGAGACCTCATCGGCTATGGCTACACCTTC. Translating it yields CASTSPGRDLIGYGYTF.

This clonotype has only a few counts. CDR3 in DNA: TGTGCCAGCAGCTTAAGCGGGGGGTACGAGCAGTACTTC. Translating it yields CASSLSGGYEQYF. The chain joins TRBV7-8 to TRBJ2-7; 9 nucleotides match TRBD2. Germline V gene data show CDR1 as SGHVS and CDR2 as FQNEAQ. V lost 2 bases and J lost 4; bases outside the gene matches: 0. This CDR3 spans 13 amino acids.

This clonotype was counted between two and nine times. The CDR3 loop is CASSLAENNEQFF. CDR3 in DNA: TGTGCCAGCAGCTTAGCGGAGAACAATGAGCAGTTCTTC. V gene TRBV7-2 combines with J gene TRBJ2-1; the D is unclear. The V gene lost 0 bases and the J gene lost 5 bases, with 5 bases spanning the gap. Germline V gene data show CDR1 as SGHTA and CDR2 as FQGNSA. The CDR3 length is 13 residues.

This clonotype showed up many times. The chain links TRBV7-2 to TRBJ2-7; 7 nucleotides line up with TRBD1. The V segment lost 5 bases and the J segment 2 bases; nucleotides outside the gene matches: 6. The CDR3 contains 14 residues. The V gene's germline CDR1 is SGHTA and CDR2 FQGNSA. In nucleotides, the CDR3 is TGTGCCAGCAGCCCAATGACAGGGCCCTACGAGCAGTACTTC. It specifies CASSPMTGPYEQYF. Drawing the rest from reference TRBV7-2 and TRBJ2-7, the complete variable domain is GAGVSQSPSNKVTEKGKDVELRCDPISGHTALYWYRQSLGQGLEFLIYFQGNSAPDKSGLPSDRFSAERTGGSVSTLTIQRTQQEDSAVYLCASSPMTGPYEQYFGPGTRLTVT.

This clonotype was observed a few times. This chain joins TRBV21-1 and TRBJ1-1. TRBV21-1 is described as a pseudogene. The length of the CDR3 is 14 residues. Here the CDR3 reads CASSKLCWATEAFF. The CDR3 DNA is TGTGCCAGCAGCAAACTGTGTTGGGCCACTGAAGCTTTCTTT.

This sequence joins TRBV5-1 and TRBJ2-7, with D possibly TRBD1 on 5 matching bases. This CDR3 region has 13 residues. Germline V lookup: CDR1 SGHRS, CDR2 YFSETQ. Trimming took 0 bases from V and 5 from J, leaving 9 bases between them. The CDR3 loop is CASSLEGANEQYF. The DNA for the CDR3 is TGCGCCAGCAGCTTGGAAGGGGCCAACGAGCAGTACTTC.

The table lists this clonotype with a few counts. CDR3 DNA: TGTGCCAGCAGCAAGATTAGGAGTTACCCCACGTATTACACCTCCTACGAGCAGTACTTC. Encoded protein: CASSKIRSYPTYYTSYEQYF. The chain combines TRBV21-1 with TRBJ2-7. TRBV21-1 is described as a pseudogene. This CDR3 is built from 20 residues.

This clonotype was picked up many times. The rearrangement uses TRBV24-1 and TRBJ2-3, with 8 bases aligning to TRBD2. There are 18 residues in the CDR3. Unmatched junction bases numbered 14, after V lost 3 bases and J lost 4 bases. CDR1 is KGHDR, CDR2 SFDVKD, per germline. CDR3 protein: CATSDVLLGLVESDTQYF. CDR3 DNA sequence: TGTGCCACCAGTGATGTCTTATTGGGACTAGTTGAATCAGATACGCAGTATTTT.

The table lists this clonotype with a few counts. The rearrangement joins TRBV7-8 to TRBJ2-7; D gene ambiguous. Germline-derived CDR1 and CDR2 are SGHVS and FQNEAQ. This CDR3 is built from 12 residues. The germline V and J ends were trimmed by 5 bases and 7 bases, with 12 bases remaining between them. CDR3 nucleotides: TGTGCCAGCAGCCCTCGCCCTACGGAGCAGTACTTC. Its protein is CASSPRPTEQYF.

The V and J genes are TRBV29-1 and TRBJ1-4, with 8 bases matching TRBD1. J gave up 3 bases and V 6 bases, and 6 bases lay outside the gene matches. From germline, CDR1 is SQVTM and CDR2 ANQGSEA. The CDR3 runs to 14 residues. The CDR3: CSVQQGGANEKLFF. The CDR3 DNA reads TGCAGCGTACAACAGGGGGGAGCTAATGAAAAACTGTTTTTT.

The genes are TRBV6-5 and TRBJ1-2; TRBD1 agrees at 7 bases. The CDR3 consists of 15 residues. Germline trimming cut 2 bases from V and 4 bases from J; bases unmatched to any gene: 7. Germline values: CDR1 MNHEY, CDR2 SVGAGI. CDR3 DNA sequence: TGTGCCAGCAGTTACAGACAGGGTTATCGCTATGGCTACACCTTC. Residues: CASSYRQGYRYGYTF.